This TCR beta chain was sequenced during a study of T cells in Graves' hyperthyroidism and ophthalmopathy. Study-level results: Most thyroid clonotypes expanded above 0.001 appeared in blood too.

This clonotype has a count of ten or more. Antigen specificity is unknown. Clinical Activity Scores of at least 3, NOSPECS grades of at least 4 and durations under 3 months characterized ophthalmopathy patients. Trimming took off 0 bases at V and 8 bases at J, with 8 bases between the two ends. CDR1 LGHDT and CDR2 YNNKEL come from the germline V gene (reference sequence). The length of the CDR3 is 13 residues. RNA transcripts gave rise to amplified TCR beta CDR3 regions. When the TCR CDR3 underwent first-round RT-PCR, the HTBI primer set was used. TCRdb itself ran the multiplex PCR reads through MiXCR, one entry per CDR3 protein. Altogether over 500,000 distinct CDR3 sequences are present, about 16% being singletons, with the ten largest covering 25% to 30%.

The V and J genes are TRBV3-1 and TRBJ2-1; D remains ambiguous. The TCR was taken from a woman in her twenties or thirties with Graves' ophthalmopathy. Sequencing was carried out using blood. DNA of the CDR3: TGTGCCAGCAGCCAAGAAAGCGAAGATGAGCAGTTCTTC. Residues: CASSQESEDEQFF.